This TCR beta chain was obtained from a study of cytomegalovirus exposure and HLA in healthy donors. Overall study context: From donors who were HLA-typed, an early data release held approximately 80 million unique TCRs.

PCR primers comprised 60 Vbeta and 13 Jbeta primers. Method: immunoSEQ multiplex PCR; TCRdb's copy keeps in-frame clones and lacks some. This sample has 120,000 to 150,000 clones, with roughly 73% found just once. The CDR3 contains 15 residues. V lost 4 bases and J lost 7; bases outside the gene matches: 10. Germline V lookup: CDR1 MNHNS, CDR2 SASEGT. The V call is TRBV6-1, the J call TRBJ2-5; 9 positions match TRBD2. Specimen: PBMCs. This TCR was recovered from a woman in her 40s in good health and CMV-seronegative. The CDR3, as DNA: TGTGCCAGCAGTGTTACCGGGACTAGCTCACGGACCCAGTACTTC. Translation: CASSVTGTSSRTQYF.